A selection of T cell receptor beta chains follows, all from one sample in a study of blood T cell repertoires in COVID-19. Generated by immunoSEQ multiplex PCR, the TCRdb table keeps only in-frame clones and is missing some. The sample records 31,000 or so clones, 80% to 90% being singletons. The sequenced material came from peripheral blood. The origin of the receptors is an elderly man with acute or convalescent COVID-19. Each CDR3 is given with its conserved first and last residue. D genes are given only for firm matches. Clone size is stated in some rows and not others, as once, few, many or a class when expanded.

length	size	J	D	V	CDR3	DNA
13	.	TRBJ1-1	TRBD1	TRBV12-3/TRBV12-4	CASSRTGNTEAFF	TGTGCCAGCAGCAGGACAGGTAACACTGAAGCTTTCTTT
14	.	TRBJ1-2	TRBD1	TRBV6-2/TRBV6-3	CASSYSGQGYGYTF	TGTGCCAGCAGTTACTCGGGACAGGGCTATGGCTACACCTTC
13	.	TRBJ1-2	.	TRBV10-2	CASHILEGGGYTF	TGCGCCAGCCATATCTTGGAGGGTGGCGGCTACACCTTC
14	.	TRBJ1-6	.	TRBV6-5	CASSYSGGSSPLHF	TGTGCCAGCAGTTACTCGGGGGGAAGCTCACCCCTCCACTTT
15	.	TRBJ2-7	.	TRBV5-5	CASSLAALNAYEQYF	TGTGCCAGCAGCTTGGCCGCACTAAATGCCTACGAGCAGTACTTC
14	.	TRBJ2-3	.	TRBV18	CASSPPTRTDTQYF	TGTGCCAGCTCACCACCGACCAGGACAGATACGCAGTATTTT
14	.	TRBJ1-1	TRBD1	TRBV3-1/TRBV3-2	CASSLGQANTEAFF	TGTGCCAGCAGCCTTGGACAGGCAAACACTGAAGCTTTCTTT
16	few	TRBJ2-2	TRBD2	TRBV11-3	CASSLGTGRAGGELFF	TGTGCCAGCAGCTTAGGAACCGGGAGGGCTGGCGGGGAGCTGTTTTTT
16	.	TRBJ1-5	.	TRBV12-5	CASGSDSSIINQPQHF	TGTGCTAGTGGGTCGGACAGCTCGATTATCAATCAGCCCCAGCATTTT
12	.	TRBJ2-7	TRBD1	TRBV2	CASSSLPTGSYF	TGTGCCAGCAGTTCACTTCCGACAGGGAGTTACTTC
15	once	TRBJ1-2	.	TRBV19	CASSLSRGEGSGYTF	TGTGCCAGTAGCCTCTCCCGGGGAGAGGGAAGCGGCTACACCTTC
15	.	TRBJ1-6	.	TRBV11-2	CASSSTGQYNSPLHF	TGTGCCAGCAGCTCCACCGGACAGTATAATTCACCCCTCCACTTT
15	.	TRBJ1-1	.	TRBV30	CAWSGAREKRGEAFF	TGTGCCTGGAGTGGGGCTAGGGAAAAACGGGGTGAAGCTTTCTTT
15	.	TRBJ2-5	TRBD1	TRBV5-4	CASSSGTGGSKTQYF	TGTGCCAGCAGCTCTGGGACAGGGGGCTCGAAGACCCAGTACTTC
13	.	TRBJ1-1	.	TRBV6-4	CASATHMNTEAFF	TGTGCCAGTGCCACACACATGAACACTGAAGCTTTCTTT
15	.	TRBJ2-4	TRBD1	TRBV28	CASSSSGTGENIQYF	TGTGCCAGCAGTTCTTCCGGGACAGGGGAAAACATTCAGTACTTC